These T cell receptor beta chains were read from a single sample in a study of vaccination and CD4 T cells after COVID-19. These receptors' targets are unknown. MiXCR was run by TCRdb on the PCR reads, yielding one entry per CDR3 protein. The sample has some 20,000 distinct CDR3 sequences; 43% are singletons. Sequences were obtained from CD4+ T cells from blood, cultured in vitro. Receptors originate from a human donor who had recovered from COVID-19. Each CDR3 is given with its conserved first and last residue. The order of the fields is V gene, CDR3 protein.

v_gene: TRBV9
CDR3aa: CASSVAPTQGTYGYTF

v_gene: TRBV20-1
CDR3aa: CSARAGQKETQYF

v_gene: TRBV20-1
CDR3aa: CSRPGQGGTDTQYF

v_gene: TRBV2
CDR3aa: CASSDSGHNYGYTF

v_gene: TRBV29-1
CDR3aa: CSVENPGTGGTDTQYF

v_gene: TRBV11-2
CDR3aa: CASSRTGKETQYF

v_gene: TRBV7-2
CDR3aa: CASSLASHVGNTEAFF

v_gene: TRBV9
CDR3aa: CASSVEGTGGAFF

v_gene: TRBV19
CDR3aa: CASSIDRQGDMYGYTF

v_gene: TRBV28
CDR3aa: CASSFTGQVGGAQHF

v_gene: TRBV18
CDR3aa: CASSPNARNGAQHF

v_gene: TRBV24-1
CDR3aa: CATSETTGDGYNEQFF

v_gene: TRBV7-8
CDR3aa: CASSGEGQVGTEAFF

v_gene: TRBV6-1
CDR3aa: CASGPGLGGHQPQHF

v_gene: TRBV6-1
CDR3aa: CASSEGMNRYDYEQYF

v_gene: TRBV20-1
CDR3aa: CSARTAGGLGYEQYF

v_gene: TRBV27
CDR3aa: CASSSGTSGSDEQYF

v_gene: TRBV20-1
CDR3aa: CSAPLGTGGYEQYF

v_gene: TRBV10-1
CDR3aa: CASSEALAGRVNEQFF

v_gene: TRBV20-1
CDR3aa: CSARDATSAHLGEQYF

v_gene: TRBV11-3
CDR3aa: CASSPPYGYTF

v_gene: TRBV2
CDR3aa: CATELETGSPLHF

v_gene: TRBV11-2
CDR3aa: CASRKAGGGLSFGEQFF

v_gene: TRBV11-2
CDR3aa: CASSPRLAGNEQFF

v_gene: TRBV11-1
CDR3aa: CASSSGTSGSETQYF

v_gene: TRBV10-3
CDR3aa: CAISDVGGYTF

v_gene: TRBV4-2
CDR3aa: CASSRINTQGQGGDTQYF

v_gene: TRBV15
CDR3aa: CATSRYSGSYSNQPQHF

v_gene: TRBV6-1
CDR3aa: CASSDGTGANVLTF

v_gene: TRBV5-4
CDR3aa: CASSGGSTEGYSNQPQHF

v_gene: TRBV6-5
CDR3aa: CASSSWGRGTYEQYF

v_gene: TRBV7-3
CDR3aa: CASSPLPGGLTDTQYF

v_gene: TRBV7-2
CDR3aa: CASSPTGTLTLHF

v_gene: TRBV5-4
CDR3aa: CASSSGGTEETQYF

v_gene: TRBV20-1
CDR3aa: CSARDGASVYNEQFF

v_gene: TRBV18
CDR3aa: CASSPPETRDEQYF

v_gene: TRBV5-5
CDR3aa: CASSRSYEQYF

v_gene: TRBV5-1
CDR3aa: CASSVTPPSGRHYNEQFF

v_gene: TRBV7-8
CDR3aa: CASSSLGSSGGLITDTQYF

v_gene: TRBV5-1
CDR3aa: CASSLGRVSTDTQYF

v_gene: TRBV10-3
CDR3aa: CAISDARVNTGELFF

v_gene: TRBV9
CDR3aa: CASSVDQGAKGYTF

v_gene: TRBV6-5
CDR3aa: CASSYSLDRTYEQYF

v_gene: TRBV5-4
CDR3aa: CASRDSQGGTDNSPLHF

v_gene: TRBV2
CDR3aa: CASSLQGYNEQFF

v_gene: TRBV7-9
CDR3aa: CASSGSGTKNIQYF

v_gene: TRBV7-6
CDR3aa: CASLFRKRGNSPLHF

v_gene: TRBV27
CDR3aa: CASSSGQPGLGPREDEQFF

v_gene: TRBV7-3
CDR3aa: CASSLGPRGANSPLHF

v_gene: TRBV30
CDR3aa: CAWRDSYNSPLHF

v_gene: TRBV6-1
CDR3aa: CASNEGLNTEAFF

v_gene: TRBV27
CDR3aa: CASSAGTGGTYGYTF

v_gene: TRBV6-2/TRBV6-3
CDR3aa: CASSYPPGRSSGANVLTF

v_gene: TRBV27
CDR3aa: CASSFGIGGQPQHF

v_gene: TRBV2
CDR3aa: CASRPNQGNSPLHF

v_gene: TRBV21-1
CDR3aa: CASSTGTGDYGYTF

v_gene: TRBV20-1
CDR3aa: CSARSPGQEDYGYTF

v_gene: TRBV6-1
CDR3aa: CASSRDLAGNTIYF

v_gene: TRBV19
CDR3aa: CASSKDSSGANVLTF

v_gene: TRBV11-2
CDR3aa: CASSFILANTGELFF